Below, 25 T cell receptor beta chains from the same sample are listed, as sequenced in a study of glioma-infiltrating T cells after dendritic cell vaccination. Profiled with immunoSEQ multiplex PCR; TCRdb holds only in-frame clones, not every one. Here the sample spans 20,000 to 25,000 clones, 79% being singletons. The sequenced sample was blood, obtained before dendritic cell vaccination. All receptors derive from a human donor with glioblastoma.

The chain recombines TRBV7-2 with TRBJ2-1; TRBD2 matches at 7 bases. This CDR3 spans 16 amino acids. The germline gives CDR1 SGHTA, CDR2 FQGNSA. V shed 4 bases and J 5 bases; nucleotides not matched to a gene: 11. The CDR3 reads CASSSRPTLANNEQFF. The CDR3 DNA reads as TGTGCCAGCAGCTCGCGACCAACACTAGCGAACAATGAGCAGTTCTTC.

The chain carries TRBV27 and TRBJ1-5; TRBD1 might be the D (5 bases). The CDR3 has 15 amino acids. Trimming took off 1 base at V and 0 bases at J, with 7 bases between the two ends. Germline lookup yields CDR1 MNHEY and CDR2 SMNVEV (reference sequence). This CDR3 reads CASSLWGYSNQPQHF. The CDR3 coding sequence is TGTGCCAGCAGTTTATGGGGCTATAGCAATCAGCCCCAGCATTTT.

This clone was observed a handful of times. CDR3 coding DNA: TGTGCCAGCAGCGGATGGACAGGGGGTAGCACCGGGGAGCTGTTTTTT. This sequence encodes CASSGWTGGSTGELFF. The rearrangement uses TRBV11-3 and TRBJ2-2; 10 positions agree with TRBD1. Looked up from germline, CDR1 is SGHNT and CDR2 is YENEEA. The CDR3 totals 16 residues. The J segment lost 4 bases and the V segment lost 5 bases, leaving 7 bases of the junction unmatched.

A few counts support this clone. The rearrangement joins TRBV2 to TRBJ2-5, with TRBD1 matching 10 bases. CDR1 and CDR2 (germline): SNHLY, FYNNEI. J gave up 5 bases and V 4 bases, and 1 base lay outside the gene matches. This CDR3 is 13 amino acids long. The CDR3 nucleotides are TGTGCCAGCAGTGGACAGGGGGCGGAGACCCAGTACTTC. This sequence encodes CASSGQGAETQYF.

The V call is TRBV5-5, the J call TRBJ2-2; 13 nucleotides line up with TRBD2. From germline, CDR1 is SGHKS and CDR2 YYEKEE (reference sequence). The trim removed 4 bases at V and 6 bases at J, leaving 9 bases unmatched. CDR3 size: 17 residues. The CDR3 coding sequence is TGTGCCAGCAGCCAAGGACTAGCGGGAGTTTTCGCCGGGGAGCTGTTTTTT. The encoded protein is CASSQGLAGVFAGELFF. Together with reference TRBV5-5 and TRBJ2-2, the CDR3 gives the full variable domain: DAGVTQSPTHLIKTRGQQVTLRCSPISGHKSVSWYQQVLGQGPQFIFQYYEKEERGRGNFPDRFSARQFPNYSSELNVNALLLGDSALYLCASSQGLAGVFAGELFFGEGSRLTVL.

The J gene is TRBJ2-1, the V gene TRBV30; 7 positions agree with TRBD2. This CDR3 region has 13 residues. Germline CDR1 GTSNPN, CDR2 SVGIG (reference sequence). Trimming cost V 0 bases and J 15 bases; bases outside gene matches: 11. DNA of the CDR3: TGTGCCTGGAGTGTAGGTCCCCTAGCGGAGGGGTTCTTC. Protein sequence: CAWSVGPLAEGFF.

As for this clone: A junction boundary mismatches the germline segment, possibly from a read error. The V call is TRBV10-3, the J call TRBJ2-5; 10 bases match TRBD2. Germline loops: CDR1 ENHRY, CDR2 SYGVKD. The CDR3 is made up of 14 amino acids. The CDR3 DNA follows: TGTGCCATCAGGGAGCGGGAGGGACAAGAGGCCCAGTACTTC. It yields the protein CAIREREGQEAQYF.

The genes are TRBV30 and TRBJ1-2; D is unresolved. The germline V and J ends were trimmed by 7 bases and 8 bases, with 11 bases remaining between them. Germline CDR1 reads GTSNPN; CDR2 reads SVGIG (reference sequence). The CDR3 contains 10 residues. The CDR3 is CALDSVGYTF. CDR3 sequence (DNA): TGTGCCTTAGACTCGGTGGGCTACACCTTC.

Notes on this clone: At the DNA level, this CDR3 is encoded by other sequences in the same sample as well. This chain joins TRBV7-9 and TRBJ2-1; D not certain. Trimming pared 3 bases from V and 5 bases from J, leaving 11 bases between. There are 14 residues in the CDR3. Germline V gene data show CDR1 as SEHNR and CDR2 as FQNEAQ (reference sequence). The DNA of the CDR3 is TGTGCCAGCAGCTTTGGCGGCTCGGACAATGAGCAGTTCTTC. This sequence encodes CASSFGGSDNEQFF.

The table lists this clone with a count of one. This chain links TRBV19 with TRBJ2-2, with D perhaps TRBD1 (6 bases). CDR1 is LNHDA, CDR2 SQIVND, per germline (reference sequence). The V and J ends lost 3 bases and 5 bases respectively, with 13 bases between them. This CDR3 has 15 residues. The CDR3 spells CASSMVTGITGELFF. CDR3 bases: TGTGCCAGTAGTATGGTAACAGGGATTACCGGGGAGCTGTTTTTT.

The chain joins TRBV9 to TRBJ2-3; 9 bases align to TRBD2. The germline CDR1 and CDR2 sequences are SGDLS and YYNGEE. The CDR3 length is 14 residues. Trimming cost V 3 bases and J 6 bases; bases outside gene matches: 5. The CDR3 bases are TGTGCCAGCAGCGAGAGCGGGGGGTTCGATACGCAGTATTTT. The encoded protein is CASSESGGFDTQYF.

This chain joins TRBV28 and TRBJ2-1; the D gene is possibly TRBD1 (6 bases). Trimming pared 4 bases from V and 8 bases from J, leaving 15 bases between. The V gene's germline CDR1 is MDHEN and CDR2 SYDVKM. The CDR3 sequence is 14 residues long. CDR3 in DNA: TGTGCCAGCAGTTGGGGCAGGGGCTTCGATGAGCAGTTCTTC. Protein: CASSWGRGFDEQFF.

The chain carries TRBV12-5 and TRBJ2-3; 9 bases are a match to TRBD2. Trimming took 7 bases from V and 5 from J; bases not matched to a gene: 22. CDR1 LGHNT and CDR2 FRNRAP come from the germline V gene. CDR3 size: 19 residues. In DNA form, the CDR3 reads TGTGCTAGTGCCCTGCTAATCCTTAGGGGGCGGGGGGGTGGAGATACGCAGTATTTT. Amino acid sequence: CASALLILRGRGGGDTQYF.

V is TRBV19 and J is TRBJ1-1; D may be TRBD1 (6 bases). CDR3 size: 11 residues. Trimming removed 4 bases from V and 11 bases from J, with 11 bases in between. Germline values: CDR1 LNHDA, CDR2 SQIVND (reference sequence). CDR3 protein: CASSTGRGAFF. The DNA for the CDR3 is TGTGCCAGTAGTACGGGCAGGGGCGCTTTCTTT.

CDR3 in DNA: TGTGCCAGCAGCTTAAAGTCGGCTGAAGCTTTCTTT. As protein: CASSLKSAEAFF. The rearrangement joins TRBV11-2 to TRBJ1-1; D remains ambiguous. Looked up from germline, CDR1 is SGHAT and CDR2 is FQNNGV. Trimming took off 2 bases at V and 6 bases at J, with 7 bases between the two ends. This CDR3 has 12 amino acids.

This clone was detected once. This chain connects TRBV7-2 to TRBJ2-7; 10 nucleotides match TRBD2. The junction had 3 bases not matched to a gene; V was cut back by 3 bases and J by 4 bases. This CDR3 is built from 14 residues. Germline V gene data show CDR1 as SGHTA and CDR2 as FQGNSA. This CDR3 is CASSFPGLAYEQYF. The CDR3 DNA reads as TGTGCCAGCAGCTTTCCGGGACTAGCGTACGAGCAGTACTTC. Full variable domain (outside the CDR3, taken from reference TRBV7-2 and TRBJ2-7): GAGVSQSPSNKVTEKGKDVELRCDPISGHTALYWYRQSLGQGLEFLIYFQGNSAPDKSGLPSDRFSAERTGGSVSTLTIQRTQQEDSAVYLCASSFPGLAYEQYFGPGTRLTVT.

The chain joins TRBV6-5 to TRBJ2-7; D might be TRBD2 (5 bases). Germline CDR1 and CDR2: MNHEY and SVGAGI. The CDR3 sequence is 14 residues long. With 5 bases removed from V and 3 bases from J, the gap between germline ends came to 14 bases. The CDR3 DNA reads as TGTGCCAGCAGTACCCGGACGGGGAGCTACGAGCAGTACTTC. Residues: CASSTRTGSYEQYF.

This clone turned up a few times. This chain uses TRBV5-6 with TRBJ2-7; TRBD2 matches at 7 bases. CDR1 and CDR2 from the germline V gene are SGHDT and YYEEEE. The CDR3 consists of 15 residues. V was clipped by 0 bases and J by 4 bases; unmatched bases: 7. In nucleotides, the CDR3 is TGTGCCAGCAGCTTGGGGGCGGGAGATATGTACGAGCAGTACTTC. This translates into CASSLGAGDMYEQYF.

This chain connects TRBV25-1 to TRBJ2-7; no definite D call. This CDR3 contains 12 residues. Per germline, CDR1 MGHDK and CDR2 SYGVNS. The V end lost 1 base, the J end lost 6 bases, and 7 bases lay between the germline ends. CDR3 bases: TGTGCCAGCAGTGAATCCGACTTCGAGCAGTACTTC. Protein product: CASSESDFEQYF.

V usage is TRBV5-1 and J usage is TRBJ1-1, with TRBD1 as a possible D gene (6 bases). This CDR3 contains 14 residues. Germline assignment: CDR1 SGHRS and CDR2 YFSETQ. V shed 3 bases and J shed 1 base, with 10 bases lying between them. In nucleotides, the CDR3 is TGCGCCAGCAGCTCTCGGACAGCGAACACTGAAGCTTTCTTT. It is translated as CASSSRTANTEAFF.

The rearrangement uses TRBV27 and TRBJ2-1; TRBD2 agrees at 8 bases. The germline gives CDR1 MNHEY, CDR2 SMNVEV (reference sequence). This CDR3 spans 16 amino acids. J lost 0 bases, V lost 5 bases, and 6 bases had no gene match. CDR3 bases: TGTGCCAGCAGTCCCGCGAGCGGGAGCTCCTACAATGAGCAGTTCTTC. Translating gives CASSPASGSSYNEQFF.

The V call is TRBV6-1, the J call TRBJ2-7; D might be TRBD2 (5 bases). The CDR3 is made up of 14 amino acids. V was trimmed by 0 bases and J by 0 bases, leaving 6 bases between them. The germline V gene encodes CDR1 MNHNS and CDR2 SASEGT. CDR3 sequence: CASSEAGSSYEQYF. DNA of the CDR3: TGTGCCAGCAGTGAAGCGGGGAGCTCCTACGAGCAGTACTTC.

The V gene is TRBV7-2, the J gene TRBJ2-7, with 8 bases fitting TRBD2. With V trimmed by 5 bases and J by 5 bases, 5 bases remained unmatched. There are 13 residues in the CDR3. The germline gives CDR1 SGHTA, CDR2 FQGNSA. CDR3 sequence: CASSPGLVHEQYF. In nucleotides, the CDR3 is TGTGCCAGCAGCCCGGGACTAGTCCACGAGCAGTACTTC.

V usage is TRBV5-8 and J usage is TRBJ2-5, with a possible D match to TRBD2 (6 bases). Per the germline V gene, CDR1 is SGHTS and CDR2 is YDEGEE. The CDR3 is 15 amino acids. Trimming removed 3 bases at V and 4 bases at J, with 16 bases between. CDR3 sequence: CASSSGGRTVETQYF. The CDR3 DNA sequence: TGTGCCAGCAGCTCCGGGGGAAGGACGGTAGAGACCCAGTACTTC. The full variable domain, rest sourced from reference TRBV5-8 and TRBJ2-5, is EAGVTQSPTHLIKTRGQQATLRCSPISGHTSVYWYQQALGLGLQFLLWYDEGEERNRGNFPPRFSGRQFPNYSSELNVNALELEDSALYLCASSSGGRTVETQYFGPGTRLLVL.

The rearrangement uses TRBV29-1 and TRBJ1-1, with 7 bases aligning to TRBD1. V shed 6 bases and J 11 bases; nucleotides not matched to a gene: 9. The CDR3 is 11 amino acids. Germline values: CDR1 SQVTM, CDR2 ANQGSEA. In DNA, the CDR3 is TGCAGCGTCACTGACAGGGACGAGGCTTTCTTT. Protein product: CSVTDRDEAFF.